This T cell receptor beta chain came from a study of cytomegalovirus exposure and HLA in healthy donors. The study, taken as a whole, reports: Most TCR sequences were seen very rarely across donors, but some public TCRs occurred in many. As was reported, the classifier diagnosed cytomegalovirus status with high specificity and sensitivity. A highly shared variant cluster was judged a likely technical artifact. Earlier analysis looked at TCR beta V segments, and most were productive about 90% or about 30% of the time.

As for this clone: Antigen unknown.

Researchers ran the PCR with 60 Vbeta and 13 Jbeta primers. Some clones are missing from TCRdb's copy, which holds only in-frame ones; the method was immunoSEQ multiplex PCR. The sample lists around 61,000 clones; roughly 90% were seen once. The ends were cut back, 2 bases at V and 9 bases at J, with 14 bases in the middle. Germline assignment: CDR1 MNHEY and CDR2 SMNVEV (reference sequence). The CDR3 is made up of 14 amino acids. This TCR was recovered from a man aged 30 to 45 in good health and CMV-seropositive. The rearrangement links TRBV27 to TRBJ1-5, with a possible D match to TRBD1 (6 bases). Input material: PBMCs. CDR3: CASSLKGGMWPQHF. CDR3 nucleotides: TGTGCCAGCAGTTTAAAAGGGGGAATGTGGCCCCAGCATTTT.